The 18 T cell receptor beta chains given below trace back to one sample, sequenced in a study of regulatory T cells in long-lasting Graves disease. Relying on iRepertoire HTBI primers and Arm-PCR of CDR3 regions, the team built TCR beta libraries. TCRdb itself ran the multiplex PCR reads through MiXCR, one entry per CDR3 protein. The table shows about half a million distinct CDR3 sequences, with around 13% occurring only once. Specified time point: newly diagnosed GD, antithyroid drugs for less than 3 months. RNA extracted from PBMCs served as the sequencing template. The same data also contributed to another study, on T cells in Graves' hyperthyroidism and ophthalmopathy.

The sample was peripheral blood mononuclear cells (PBMCs), taken at new diagnosis, from a patient treated with antithyroid drugs. All receptors come from a woman between 25 and 40 years old with Graves disease.

The chain carries TRBV3-1 and TRBJ1-2, with D possibly matching TRBD1 (6 bases). V lost 4 bases and J 8 bases, leaving 17 bases between the germline ends. The CDR3 is 14 residues long. Germline values: CDR1 LGHDT, CDR2 YNNKEL (reference sequence). CDR3 in DNA: TGTGCCAGCAGCCCCGGGGGGCGCCCTGAAGGCTACACCTTC. It encodes CASSPGGRPEGYTF.

This clonotype was observed many times. The chain employs TRBV28 and TRBJ1-4; 7 bases match TRBD1. Germline-derived CDR1 and CDR2 are MDHEN and SYDVKM. The CDR3 contains 16 residues. Losses at the gene ends were 6 bases for V and 5 bases for J; bases not matched to a gene: 12. CDR3 nucleotide sequence: TGTGCCAGCAGCTGGGGGGGGACAGCGAAAAATGAAAAACTGTTTTTT. This sequence encodes CASSWGGTAKNEKLFF.

This clonotype appeared many times. The V call is TRBV2, the J call TRBJ1-5, with TRBD1 as a possible D gene (5 bases). In germline, CDR1 is SNHLY, CDR2 FYNNEI. The CDR3 totals 13 residues. V lost 3 bases and J 4 bases, leaving 7 bases between the germline ends. Here the CDR3 reads CASSDAGNQPQHF. CDR3 bases: TGTGCCAGCAGTGATGCAGGGAATCAGCCCCAGCATTTT.

The gene calls are TRBV25-1 and TRBJ2-1; 9 bases line up with TRBD2. Germline V CDR1 and CDR2: MGHDK, SYGVNS. This CDR3 has 18 residues. The trim removed 4 bases at V and 0 bases at J, leaving 10 bases unmatched. The CDR3: CASSGLAGLTRSYNEQFF. CDR3 nucleotides: TGTGCCAGCAGTGGCCTAGCGGGGCTTACCCGCTCCTACAATGAGCAGTTCTTC.

This clonotype appeared many times. The gene calls are TRBV28 and TRBJ1-1; no definite D call. CDR3 length equals 12 residues. Germline CDR1 and CDR2: MDHEN and SYDVKM. The DNA of the CDR3 is TGTGGAATTGAAGCTATGAACACTGAAGCTTTCTTT. The encoded protein is CGIEAMNTEAFF.

This clonotype has a count of ten or more. The junction shows a germline mismatch at one end, possibly a read error. The chain recombines TRBV2 with TRBJ1-5; D not resolved. The germline gives CDR1 SNHLY, CDR2 FYNNEI. The CDR3 totals 13 residues. The CDR3, as DNA: TGTGCCAGCACTGAAGGGAGAGTTCAGCCCCAGCATTTT. Protein product: CASTEGRVQPQHF.

There are many counts of this clonotype. The chain joins TRBV2 to TRBJ1-4; no definite D call. Looked up from germline, CDR1 is SNHLY and CDR2 is FYNNEI. Trimming took 8 bases from V and 8 from J, leaving 6 bases between them. The CDR3 runs 10 residues. The CDR3 loop reads CASGGEKLFF. In nucleotides, the CDR3 is TGTGCCAGCGGAGGAGAAAAACTGTTTTTT.

This clonotype has a count of ten or more. V gene TRBV20-1 combines with J gene TRBJ2-7; D gene ambiguous. The CDR3 has 14 amino acids. With 4 bases removed from V and 3 bases from J, the gap between germline ends came to 16 bases. Per the germline V gene, CDR1 is DFQATT and CDR2 is SNEGSKA (reference sequence). The CDR3 sequence: CSATSLKGFYEQYF. CDR3 sequence (DNA): TGCAGTGCTACGTCGTTGAAGGGCTTCTACGAGCAGTACTTC.

In its sample, this clonotype was seen many times. The chain has TRBV7-3 and TRBJ2-1, with D maybe TRBD2 (5 bases). Trimming removed 5 bases from V and 1 base from J, with 15 bases in between. The CDR3 loop spans 16 amino acids. The germline V gene has CDR1 SGHTA and CDR2 FQGTGA. CDR3 region: CASSPHRGRSYNEQFF. CDR3 coding DNA: TGTGCCAGCAGCCCCCACCGGGGTCGGTCCTACAATGAGCAGTTCTTC.

This chain uses TRBV19 with TRBJ2-3; 9 bases are a match to TRBD1. V gave up 5 bases and J gave up 2 bases; unmatched junction bases: 11. This CDR3 region has 17 residues. Looked up from germline, CDR1 is LNHDA and CDR2 is SQIVND (reference sequence). This CDR3 reads CASSANNRGRITDTQYF. CDR3 bases: TGTGCCAGTAGTGCAAACAACAGGGGGCGAATCACAGATACGCAGTATTTT.

This clonotype occurred many times. The rearrangement links TRBV30 to TRBJ1-1; TRBD1 matches 7 bases. V lost 5 bases and J lost 6; bases outside the gene matches: 12. Germline V gives CDR1 GTSNPN, CDR2 SVGIG (reference sequence). This CDR3 has 14 amino acids. CDR3 loop: CAWVRQGLYAEAFF. CDR3 DNA sequence: TGTGCCTGGGTCCGACAGGGATTATACGCTGAAGCTTTCTTT. The variable domain in full, with the rest retrieved from reference TRBV30 and TRBJ1-1, is SQTIHQWPATLVQPVGSPLSLECTVEGTSNPNLYWYRQAAGRGLQLLFYSVGIGQISSEVPQNLSASRPQDRQFILSSKKLLLSDSGFYLCAWVRQGLYAEAFFGQGTRLTVV.

In its sample, this clonotype was seen many times. The rearrangement uses TRBV27 and TRBJ2-7; D might be TRBD1 or TRBD2, each matching 6 bases. This CDR3 is built from 16 residues. Germline assignment: CDR1 MNHEY and CDR2 SMNVEV (reference sequence). V dropped 5 bases and J dropped 2 bases, with 19 bases sitting between them. CDR3 amino acids: CASSQSGAGPPYEQYF. The CDR3, as DNA: TGTGCCAGCAGTCAGTCGGGGGCGGGCCCTCCCTACGAGCAGTACTTC.

The chain recombines TRBV19 with TRBJ1-5; 10 bases agree with TRBD1. Trimming cost V 6 bases and J 0 bases; bases outside gene matches: 8. The CDR3 sequence is 17 residues long. CDR1 and CDR2 from the germline V gene are LNHDA and SQIVND (reference sequence). The CDR3 reads CASRRDRGAYSNQPQHF. CDR3 nucleotides: TGTGCCAGTAGACGGGACAGGGGCGCTTATAGCAATCAGCCCCAGCATTTT.

Many counts were recorded for this clonotype. The J gene is TRBJ2-1, the V gene TRBV18; D gene ambiguous. Trimming stripped 3 bases from V and 6 bases from J, with 9 bases between. This CDR3 has 13 amino acids. Germline assignment: CDR1 KGHSH and CDR2 LQKENI. The CDR3 region is CASSPLDANEQFF. The CDR3 DNA follows: TGTGCCAGCTCACCCCTGGACGCCAATGAGCAGTTCTTC.

This clonotype appeared many times. The chain joins TRBV12-3 or TRBV12-4 to TRBJ1-2, with D possibly being TRBD1 (6 bases). The V end lost 6 bases, the J end lost 7 bases, and 18 bases lay between the germline ends. This CDR3 contains 14 residues. This CDR3 is CASSQDSGKFGYTF. For the CDR3, the DNA is TGTGCCAGCAGCCAGGACAGTGGGAAGTTTGGCTACACCTTC.

The CDR3 here is CASSLVRQGPRTDTQYF. CDR3 sequence (DNA): TGTGCCAGCAGCTTAGTACGGCAGGGCCCTCGGACAGATACGCAGTATTTT. The rearrangement joins TRBV7-2 to TRBJ2-3, with TRBD1 as a possible D gene (5 bases). Trimming took off 1 base at V and 3 bases at J, with 17 bases between the two ends. There are 17 residues in the CDR3. Per germline, CDR1 SGHTA and CDR2 FQGNSA.

This clonotype was seen ten or more times. The CDR3 region has the DNA TGTGCCAGCAGCAAAGGAGACAAAAACATTCAGTACTTC. It yields the protein CASSKGDKNIQYF. The chain has TRBV7-9 and TRBJ2-4; D gene uncertain. The CDR3 spans 13 residues. The V and J ends lost 5 bases and 3 bases respectively, with 8 bases between them. The germline V gene encodes CDR1 SEHNR and CDR2 FQNEAQ (reference sequence).

At least ten counts were recorded for this clonotype. V gene TRBV11-2 combines with J gene TRBJ1-4; D gene uncertain. The CDR3 sequence is 15 residues long. V was trimmed by 0 bases and J by 12 bases, leaving 17 bases between them. Germline CDR1 is SGHAT and CDR2 is FQNNGV. The CDR3 protein is CASSLDSAGRIELFF. The CDR3 DNA sequence: TGTGCCAGCAGCTTAGATTCGGCAGGCCGTATCGAACTGTTTTTT. The full variable domain, with the rest looked up from reference TRBV11-2 and TRBJ1-4, is EAGVAQSPRYKIIEKRQSVAFWCNPISGHATLYWYQQILGQGPKLLIQFQNNGVVDDSQLPKDRFSAERLKGVDSTLKIQPAKLEDSAVYLCASSLDSAGRIELFFGSGTQLSVL.